Below, 12 T cell receptor beta chains from the same sample are listed, as sequenced in a study of T cell changes during pregnancy in multiple sclerosis. The repertoire was sequenced with immunoSEQ multiplex PCR; TCRdb's copy has only in-frame clones and lacks some. The repertoire holds around 50,000 clones, around 93% seen once, with approximately 4.3% in the top ten. The sequences come from CD8+ T cells from peripheral blood mononuclear cells, collected in the first trimester of pregnancy. The receptors were gathered from a female donor with multiple sclerosis, enrolled in a pregnancy study.

J is TRBJ2-2 and V is TRBV7-8, with a weak D call TRBD1 (6 bases). The CDR3 spans 16 residues. CDR1 and CDR2 (germline): SGHVS, FQNEAQ. The V end was cut by 3 bases, the J end by 6 bases, with 17 bases between. The CDR3 here is CASSLDSPGLSGELFF. The CDR3 bases are TGTGCCAGCAGCTTGGACAGTCCCGGCTTGTCCGGGGAGCTGTTTTTT.

This chain uses TRBV19 with TRBJ2-5, with TRBD2 matching 13 bases. The CDR3 runs 14 residues. Germline V lookup: CDR1 LNHDA, CDR2 SQIVND (reference sequence). Trimming at V came to 9 bases and at J to 5 bases, leaving 6 bases not matched to a gene. CDR3 bases: TGTGCCAGCCAGGGACTAGCGGGACCGGAGACCCAGTACTTC. This codes for CASQGLAGPETQYF.

This chain uses TRBV2 with TRBJ2-1; possibly TRBD2 for D (5 bases). The CDR3 is 16 residues long. Looked up from germline, CDR1 is SNHLY and CDR2 is FYNNEI. Deletions cut 6 bases from V and 0 bases from J, with 15 bases between. The CDR3 DNA sequence: TGTGCCAGCAGAGAGGGTGGCAGTGCCTCCTACAATGAGCAGTTCTTC. Amino acids: CASREGGSASYNEQFF.

The rearrangement joins TRBV9 to TRBJ2-7, with a weak D call TRBD1 (6 bases). There are 14 residues in the CDR3. Trimming cost V 3 bases and J 5 bases, with 15 bases left between them. Germline assignment: CDR1 SGDLS and CDR2 YYNGEE. CDR3 region: CASSGETGPDEQYF. The CDR3 DNA reads as TGTGCCAGCAGCGGGGAGACAGGACCGGACGAGCAGTACTTC.

The chain employs TRBV7-2 and TRBJ1-1, with TRBD1 matching over 8 bases. Germline CDR1 reads SGHTA; CDR2 reads FQGNSA. Trimming removed 5 bases from V and 0 bases from J; junction bases left unmatched: 14. The CDR3 sequence is 18 residues long. This CDR3 reads CASSTSGQATLLNTEAFF. The DNA of the CDR3 is TGTGCCAGCAGCACATCGGGACAGGCGACCTTACTGAACACTGAAGCTTTCTTT.

The V gene is TRBV5-1, the J gene TRBJ1-3, with TRBD1 identical over 9 bases. This CDR3 has 19 residues. J was trimmed by 2 bases and V by 5 bases; bases with no gene match: 17. Germline assignment: CDR1 SGHRS and CDR2 YFSETQ. The CDR3 coding sequence is TGCGCCAGCAGAGTCCGGGACAGGGACTACACGGAGGCTGGAAACACCATATATTTT. The encoded protein is CASRVRDRDYTEAGNTIYF.

This rearrangement joins TRBV7-9 to TRBJ2-7; D unclear. CDR3 size: 11 residues. The V end lost 0 bases, the J end lost 7 bases, and 4 bases lay between the germline ends. Germline CDR1 and CDR2: SEHNR and FQNEAQ (reference sequence). This CDR3 is CASSLALEQYF. CDR3 DNA sequence: TGTGCCAGCAGCTTAGCCTTAGAGCAGTACTTC.

This sequence joins TRBV7-3 and TRBJ2-1, with D possibly being TRBD2 (6 bases). The CDR3 runs to 13 residues. Per the germline V gene, CDR1 is SGHTA and CDR2 is FQGTGA. The V end was cut by 5 bases, the J end by 6 bases, with 11 bases between. The chain's CDR3 is CASSLGLPNEQFF. CDR3 in DNA: TGTGCCAGCAGCCTGGGACTGCCCAATGAGCAGTTCTTC.

There are a few counts of this clone. The rearrangement joins TRBV30 to TRBJ1-1; TRBD1 matches 8 bases. The germline CDR1 and CDR2 sequences are GTSNPN and SVGIG (reference sequence). V gave up 6 bases and J gave up 4 bases; unmatched junction bases: 7. The CDR3 loop spans 13 amino acids. DNA of the CDR3: TGTGCCTGCCCCGGGACAGGCGCCACTGAAGCTTTCTTT. This gives the protein CACPGTGATEAFF.

The rearrangement joins TRBV9 to TRBJ1-1, with no clear D. V lost 0 bases and J lost 3, with 9 bases in between. This CDR3 has 14 amino acids. Germline V lookup: CDR1 SGDLS, CDR2 YYNGEE. The CDR3 coding sequence is TGTGCCAGCAGCGTAGCGGGGTTGCACACTGAAGCTTTCTTT. Its protein product is CASSVAGLHTEAFF.

The chain uses TRBV7-9 and TRBJ1-2, with D possibly TRBD1 on 6 matching bases. The CDR3 is 18 amino acids. CDR1 and CDR2 from the germline V gene are SEHNR and FQNEAQ (reference sequence). V was pared by 1 base and J by 6 bases, with 24 bases between. The CDR3 coding sequence is TGTGCCAGCAGCTTAGGGACGACCGGGACACCGCTGGGTCATGGCTACACCTTC. Translated: CASSLGTTGTPLGHGYTF.

The chain joins TRBV5-5 to TRBJ1-1, with TRBD1 matching 7 bases. Trimming at V came to 4 bases and at J to 6 bases, leaving 6 bases not matched to a gene. The germline V gene encodes CDR1 SGHKS and CDR2 YYEKEE (reference sequence). The CDR3 consists of 13 residues. The CDR3 DNA reads as TGTGCCAGCAGCCAGACAGGGCATCCTGAAGCTTTCTTT. Translating gives CASSQTGHPEAFF.